Presented here are 30 T cell receptor beta chains from one specimen sequenced in a study of cytomegalovirus exposure and HLA in healthy donors. PCR primers comprised 60 Vbeta and 13 Jbeta primers. Clones were read by immunoSEQ multiplex PCR, and TCRdb kept only the in-frame ones, dropping some. The sample lists some 100,000 clones; 69% were seen once. The sample comprised PBMCs. These receptors came from a woman in her 70s in good health and CMV-seropositive.

This clone was seen only once. The chain joins TRBV19 to TRBJ1-5, with TRBD1 matching over 12 bases. Germline V CDR1 and CDR2: LNHDA, SQIVND (reference sequence). The CDR3 has 15 amino acids. V shed 6 bases and J 2 bases; nucleotides not matched to a gene: 2. CDR3 loop: CASRGTGGGNQPQHF. The CDR3 region has the DNA TGTGCCAGTAGAGGGACAGGGGGCGGCAATCAGCCCCAGCATTTT.

The chain uses TRBV5-6 and TRBJ2-1; D perhaps matches TRBD2 (7 bases). This CDR3 spans 18 amino acids. V was shortened by 0 bases and J by 2 bases, with 18 bases between the two germline ends. From germline, CDR1 is SGHDT and CDR2 YYEEEE. As DNA, the CDR3 is TGTGCCAGCAGCTTGGCCCTGGCGGGGGCTCTAACCTACAATGAGCAGTTCTTC. It is translated as CASSLALAGALTYNEQFF.

The chain joins TRBV5-1 to TRBJ1-1; 8 nucleotides agree with TRBD1. Per the germline V gene, CDR1 is SGHRS and CDR2 is YFSETQ. This CDR3 has 12 amino acids. J lost 13 bases, V lost 0 bases, and 5 bases had no gene match. DNA of the CDR3: TGCGCCAGCAGCTTGGGGGGGACAGGAGGTTTCTTT. It yields the protein CASSLGGTGGFF.

The J gene is TRBJ2-7, the V gene TRBV28; tentative D call: TRBD1 (6 bases). Germline assignment: CDR1 MDHEN and CDR2 SYDVKM. The CDR3 is 12 amino acids. V lost 8 bases and J 2 bases, leaving 10 bases between the germline ends. Here the CDR3 DNA reads TGTGCCAGCTGCCGGGACACCTACGAGCAGTACTTC. As protein: CASCRDTYEQYF.

This clone was seen a single time. The chain recombines TRBV6-4 with TRBJ1-1; 9 bases match TRBD1. The CDR3 spans 13 residues. J lost 3 bases, V lost 4 bases, and 0 bases had no gene match. Germline V CDR1 and CDR2: MRHNA, SNTAGT. Written as DNA, the CDR3 is TGTGCCAGCAGTGGGGACAGGGACACTGAAGCTTTCTTT. Translation: CASSGDRDTEAFF.

The chain combines TRBV7-9 with TRBJ1-2; 8 bases fit TRBD1. V gave up 5 bases and J gave up 1 base; unmatched junction bases: 6. Germline V gives CDR1 SEHNR, CDR2 FQNEAQ (reference sequence). The CDR3 runs to 15 residues. In nucleotides, the CDR3 is TGTGCCAGCAGCCCAGGGGGCGGCGGTAACTATGGCTACACCTTC. It translates to CASSPGGGGNYGYTF.

The CDR3 protein is CAWRFQNEQFF. The CDR3 DNA is TGTGCCTGGAGATTTCAGAATGAGCAGTTCTTC. This chain connects TRBV30 to TRBJ2-1, with unresolved D. Germline loops: CDR1 GTSNPN, CDR2 SVGIG (reference sequence). The CDR3 loop spans 11 amino acids. The V and J ends lost 3 bases and 7 bases respectively, with 7 bases between them.

V and J are TRBV5-1 and TRBJ2-2; D possibly corresponds to TRBD2 (5 bases). From germline, CDR1 is SGHRS and CDR2 YFSETQ. V lost 0 bases, J lost 1 base, and 10 bases lay in between. CDR3 length equals 16 residues. As DNA, the CDR3 is TGCGCCAGCAGCTTGGTCGGGGTTGGGAACACCGGGGAGCTGTTTTTT. It yields the protein CASSLVGVGNTGELFF.

V is TRBV30 and J is TRBJ2-3; TRBD2 agrees at 14 bases. Germline CDR1 GTSNPN, CDR2 SVGIG (reference sequence). CDR3 length: 15 residues. With 0 bases clipped from V and 6 bases from J, the junction kept 2 bases outside the gene matches. CDR3 in amino acids: CAWSVGLAGVDTQYF. CDR3 nucleotides: TGTGCCTGGAGTGTGGGACTAGCGGGGGTTGATACGCAGTATTTT.

The gene calls are TRBV7-2 and TRBJ1-1; 9 bases are shared with TRBD1. Germline V gene sequence: CDR1 SGHTA, CDR2 FQGNSA. J was trimmed by 6 bases and V by 1 base; bases with no gene match: 9. The CDR3 consists of 16 residues. CDR3 DNA sequence: TGTGCCAGCAGCTTAGTGGGGGGGAGACAGGGGGCTGAAGCTTTCTTT. Amino acid sequence: CASSLVGGRQGAEAFF.

This clone appeared a few times. The J gene is TRBJ2-3, the V gene TRBV30; D may be TRBD2 (6 bases). The CDR3 is 13 amino acids. Germline assignment: CDR1 GTSNPN and CDR2 SVGIG (reference sequence). The V end was cut by 4 bases, the J end by 0 bases, with 8 bases between. Here the CDR3 DNA reads TGTGCCTGGACTCGGGGGAGCACAGATACGCAGTATTTT. Translated, it gives CAWTRGSTDTQYF. Filled out from reference TRBV30 and TRBJ2-3, the complete variable domain reads SQTIHQWPATLVQPVGSPLSLECTVEGTSNPNLYWYRQAAGRGLQLLFYSVGIGQISSEVPQNLSASRPQDRQFILSSKKLLLSDSGFYLCAWTRGSTDTQYFGPGTRLTVL.

The chain combines TRBV6-4 with TRBJ1-5, with 7 nucleotides matching TRBD1. The J segment lost 1 base and the V segment lost 4 bases, leaving 7 bases of the junction unmatched. The CDR3 has 16 residues. CDR1 and CDR2 from the germline V gene are MRHNA and SNTAGT. The CDR3 loop reads CASSADPTGSNQPQHF. CDR3 coding DNA: TGTGCCAGCAGTGCCGATCCGACAGGGAGCAATCAGCCCCAGCATTTT.

The chain carries TRBV5-6 and TRBJ2-7, with D possibly matching TRBD1 (6 bases). V dropped 1 base and J dropped 5 bases, with 10 bases sitting between them. The CDR3 runs 13 residues. Germline CDR1 and CDR2: SGHDT and YYEEEE. In nucleotides, the CDR3 is TGTGCCAGCAGCTTGACCTACAGGGACGAGCAGTACTTC. Protein sequence: CASSLTYRDEQYF.

The gene calls are TRBV5-1 and TRBJ2-3; 13 bases match TRBD2. Looked up from germline, CDR1 is SGHRS and CDR2 is YFSETQ. V was pared by 5 bases and J by 3 bases, with 6 bases of the junction left unmatched. The CDR3 loop spans 16 amino acids. The CDR3 is CASSRGLAGMTDTQYF. The CDR3 region has the DNA TGCGCCAGCAGTCGGGGACTAGCGGGGATGACAGATACGCAGTATTTT.

This chain uses TRBV27 with TRBJ1-5; TRBD1 might be the D (5 bases). V lost 4 bases and J lost 6, with 16 bases in between. In germline, CDR1 is MNHEY, CDR2 SMNVEV (reference sequence). This CDR3 spans 15 amino acids. For the CDR3, the DNA is TGTGCCAGCAGTTCGGGACTACGGGGTGGTCAGCCCCAGCATTTT. The encoded protein is CASSSGLRGGQPQHF.

This clone appeared a few times. CDR3 region: CASRHQNIAGGSDEQFF. DNA for the CDR3: TGTGCAAGTCGCCATCAAAACATAGCGGGGGGTTCGGATGAGCAGTTCTTC. The V and J genes are TRBV12-2 and TRBJ2-1; no check of the table's D call, TRBD2, against the DNA was made. TRBV12-2 constitutes a pseudogene. This CDR3 spans 17 amino acids.

This clone was seen a few times. The V call is TRBV11-2, the J call TRBJ1-1; tentative D call: TRBD1 (5 bases). There are 12 residues in the CDR3. Germline CDR1 SGHAT, CDR2 FQNNGV. Trimming stripped 5 bases from V and 4 bases from J, with 8 bases between. CDR3 bases: TGTGCCAGCAGCACCAGGGTCACTGAAGCTTTCTTT. Its translation is CASSTRVTEAFF.

The chain employs TRBV7-2 and TRBJ1-5; tentatively, D is TRBD1 (5 bases). There are 14 residues in the CDR3. CDR1 SGHTA and CDR2 FQGNSA come from the germline V gene. V lost 1 base and J 6 bases, leaving 10 bases between the germline ends. The CDR3 DNA is TGTGCCAGCAGCTTAGGGGGGGGGACTCAGCCCCAGCATTTT. It is translated as CASSLGGGTQPQHF.

This sequence joins TRBV27 and TRBJ1-5; D is unresolved. CDR1 is MNHEY, CDR2 SMNVEV, per germline (reference sequence). Trimming left V 3 bases short and J 4 bases short, with 10 bases between. CDR3 size: 14 residues. This chain's CDR3 is CASSLRRVNQPQHF. CDR3 sequence (DNA): TGTGCCAGCAGTTTGAGGAGGGTTAATCAGCCCCAGCATTTT.

This clone was found a few times. This rearrangement joins TRBV30 to TRBJ1-2, with a weak D call TRBD1 (6 bases). Trimming took 1 base from V and 3 from J, leaving 15 bases between them. Per the germline V gene, CDR1 is GTSNPN and CDR2 is SVGIG (reference sequence). The CDR3 length is 15 residues. The CDR3 here is CAWSGGGGSYYGYTF. CDR3 DNA: TGTGCCTGGAGTGGGGGGGGCGGGTCCTACTATGGCTACACCTTC.

The gene calls are TRBV11-1 and TRBJ2-1; TRBD2 agrees at 12 bases. Germline V gene data show CDR1 as SGHAT and CDR2 as FQDESV (reference sequence). There are 15 residues in the CDR3. Trimming removed 5 bases from V and 8 bases from J; junction bases left unmatched: 7. CDR3 bases: TGTGCCAGCAGCCAGACTAGCGGGGGCCCCCATGAGCAGTTCTTC. Amino acids: CASSQTSGGPHEQFF.

The chain has TRBV21-1 and TRBJ1-5. TRBV21-1 is listed as a pseudogene. The CDR3 extends over 14 amino acids. CDR3 DNA sequence: TGTGCCAGCAGGACTGACCCACGCAATCAGCCCCAGCATTTT. This encodes CASRTDPRNQPQHF.

V and J are TRBV18 and TRBJ1-4, with 8 bases fitting TRBD1. Looked up from germline, CDR1 is KGHSH and CDR2 is LQKENI. Trimming at V came to 2 bases and at J to 8 bases, leaving 10 bases not matched to a gene. The CDR3 runs 16 residues. The CDR3 protein is CASSPDRGPPGEKLFF. The DNA for the CDR3 is TGTGCCAGCTCACCAGACAGGGGACCACCAGGGGAAAAACTGTTTTTT.

The chain couples TRBV27 to TRBJ2-7, with TRBD2 matching over 10 bases. The V gene end was trimmed by 4 bases and the J gene end by 4 bases; junction bases not matched to a gene: 4. This CDR3 contains 14 residues. CDR1 and CDR2 (germline): MNHEY, SMNVEV (reference sequence). CDR3 DNA sequence: TGTGCCAGCAGTTACATAGCGGGGGGTTACGAGCAGTACTTC. This sequence encodes CASSYIAGGYEQYF.

The V call is TRBV5-4, the J call TRBJ2-5; 8 bases agree with TRBD1. V shed 2 bases and J 2 bases; nucleotides not matched to a gene: 2. The germline gives CDR1 SGHNT, CDR2 YYREEE (reference sequence). CDR3 length: 14 residues. The CDR3 DNA reads as TGTGCCAGCAGCTTACAGGGGGGACAAGAGACCCAGTACTTC. Translated, it gives CASSLQGGQETQYF.

CDR3 in amino acids: CACLRVAGGPKEQYF. The CDR3 nucleotides read TGTGCCTGCCTGAGGGTAGCGGGGGGGCCCAAAGAGCAGTACTTC. The chain couples TRBV30 to TRBJ2-7; 11 bases align to TRBD2. The ends lost 6 bases at V and 7 bases at J; junction bases unmatched: 14. From germline, CDR1 is GTSNPN and CDR2 SVGIG (reference sequence). The CDR3 runs to 15 residues.

This clone was seen a handful of times. The chain links TRBV10-1 to TRBJ2-1; perhaps TRBD2 as D (5 bases). CDR1 WNHNN and CDR2 SYGVQD come from the germline V gene (reference sequence). CDR3 length: 16 amino acids. V was cut by 0 bases and J by 4 bases, with 13 bases left in between. In DNA, the CDR3 is TGCGCCAGCAGTGAGTCGGGCCAGCCGGGGTACAATGAGCAGTTCTTC. It encodes CASSESGQPGYNEQFF.

V is TRBV20-1 and J is TRBJ2-3; perhaps TRBD1 as D (6 bases). V dropped 8 bases and J dropped 6 bases, with 9 bases sitting between them. The germline V gene encodes CDR1 DFQATT and CDR2 SNEGSKA (reference sequence). This CDR3 spans 10 amino acids. The CDR3 is CSSGADTQYF. CDR3 nucleotides: TGCAGTTCAGGGGCTGATACGCAGTATTTT.

This clone is a singleton in its sample. The junction differs from germline at one of its ends, possibly a read error. V gene TRBV7-7 combines with J gene TRBJ2-3, with TRBD2 as a possible D gene (6 bases). The CDR3 runs 16 residues. CDR1 and CDR2 from the germline V gene are SSHAT and FNYEAQ (reference sequence). The CDR3 region is CASSLAAREATDTQYF. In nucleotides, the CDR3 is TGTGCTAGCAGCTTAGCGGCCAGGGAAGCCACAGATACGCAGTATTTT. Full variable domain (remainder filled in from reference TRBV7-7 and TRBJ2-3): GAGVSQSPRYKVTKRGQDVTLRCDPISSHATLYWYQQALGQGPEFLTYFNYEAQPDKSGLPSDRFSAERPEGSISTLTIQRTEQRDSAMYRCASSLAAREATDTQYFGPGTRLTVL.

In this sample, this clone turned up a few times. The rearrangement joins TRBV2 to TRBJ2-3; D is unresolved. The CDR3 sequence is 12 residues long. The ends were cut back, 5 bases at V and 0 bases at J, with 3 bases in the middle. CDR1 and CDR2 from the germline V gene are SNHLY and FYNNEI. The CDR3 region has the DNA TGTGCCAGCAGTCCTAGCACAGATACGCAGTATTTT. It codes for CASSPSTDTQYF.